Below are 3 T cell receptor beta chains sequenced from a single sample in a study of blood T cell repertoires in COVID-19. Libraries were prepared by immunoSEQ multiplex PCR; TCRdb keeps only in-frame clonotypes and omits some of them. The data show some 180,000 clones, with about 86% seen just once and roughly a tenth held by the top ten. The sequenced sample was peripheral blood. The receptors come from a man between 65 and 85 years old with active or convalescent COVID-19.

This chain joins TRBV6-5 and TRBJ2-3; 8 nucleotides match TRBD2. Germline CDR1 reads MNHEY; CDR2 reads SVGAGI. This CDR3 has 15 amino acids. V lost 6 bases and J lost 0; bases outside the gene matches: 5. The CDR3 sequence: CASRNSGASTDTQYF. DNA of the CDR3: TGTGCCAGCAGGAATAGCGGGGCTAGCACAGATACGCAGTATTTT.

This clone occurred a few times. The J gene is TRBJ1-5, the V gene TRBV4-1, with 10 bases fitting TRBD1. The CDR3 has 17 amino acids. CDR1 is MGHRA and CDR2 is YSYEKL in the germline V gene. J was trimmed by 2 bases and V by 4 bases; bases with no gene match: 8. CDR3 protein: CASSLRQGADGNQPQHF. As DNA, the CDR3 is TGCGCCAGCAGCCTCAGACAGGGGGCTGATGGCAATCAGCCCCAGCATTTT.

The genes are TRBV6-6 and TRBJ2-7, with 9 bases identical to TRBD1. In germline, CDR1 is MNHNY, CDR2 SVGAGI (reference sequence). This CDR3 is built from 14 residues. V shed 6 bases, J shed 5 bases, and the junction held 8 bases outside the gene matches. CDR3 coding DNA: TGTGCCAGCAGCCCACGTGGACAGGGGAACGAGCAGTACTTC. This sequence encodes CASSPRGQGNEQYF.